This T cell receptor (beta chain) was observed in a study of blood T cell repertoires in COVID-19. Study as a whole: COVID-19 samples collected from the United States, Italy and Spain covered acute and convalescent phases.

The germline gives CDR1 SGHNT, CDR2 YENEEA. The V segment lost 3 bases and the J segment 8 bases; nucleotides outside the gene matches: 8. The CDR3 covers 14 residues. Produced via immunoSEQ multiplex PCR; TCRdb's table is partial and in-frame only. Found here are about 390,000 clones, over 75% of them singletons; the top ten hold about 2.3%. Comments on this clone: Other DNA sequences in the same sample also yield this CDR3.

The Seattle site enrolled patients during active infection and followed them longitudinally. This clonotype was obtained from a woman aged 60-70 years with COVID-19, enrolled during active disease. The V gene is TRBV11-3, the J gene TRBJ1-2, with 8 bases aligning to TRBD1. Sample: peripheral blood. This chain's CDR3 is CASSLGRGRGGYTF. The CDR3 DNA sequence: TGTGCCAGCAGCTTGGGCAGGGGGCGGGGGGGCTACACCTTC.